The table lists the clone carrying this T cell receptor beta chain with a few counts. Its antigen is not identified. The TCR library protocol was used to attach unique molecular identifiers. These identifiers were attached to individual cDNA molecules. TCRdb re-analysed the 5' RACE reads in MiXCR, keeping a single row per CDR3 protein. The table lists tens of thousands of distinct CDR3 sequences, 6.6% of them singletons, with around 2.5% in the top ten. CDR3 length: 17 amino acids. The J segment lost 3 bases and the V segment lost 0 bases, leaving 6 bases of the junction unmatched. Germline V lookup: CDR1 SGDLS, CDR2 YYNGEE. The data are from a study of early T cells in non-severe SARS-CoV-2 infection. Study in general: Sequencing of bulk RNA from unsorted whole blood was done, without chain pairing. Study-level findings and limits: Private and CD4 specificities were missed by VDJdb matching, which favored anti-spike CD8 responses.

The sequenced sample was whole blood. The TCR was taken from an adult who was a healthcare worker with PCR-confirmed SARS-CoV-2 infection or an uninfected control (not recorded which). The V and J genes are TRBV9 and TRBJ2-1; 10 nucleotides line up with TRBD2. The CDR3 is CASSVVLAGPLYNEQFF. The DNA of the CDR3 is TGTGCCAGCAGCGTAGTACTAGCGGGACCCCTCTACAATGAGCAGTTCTTC.